This record covers a single T cell receptor (beta chain). The antigen remains unidentified. V was pared by 3 bases and J by 6 bases, with 10 bases between. This CDR3 has 13 residues. Germline V gene data show CDR1 as MNHEY and CDR2 as SMNVEV (reference sequence). The repertoire was sequenced with immunoSEQ multiplex PCR; TCRdb's copy has only in-frame clones and lacks some. The profile shows under 250,000 clones, about 93% of them singletons. The data were taken from a study of cytomegalovirus exposure and HLA in healthy donors. General study points: For cytomegalovirus status, the classifier reportedly gave diagnoses with high specificity and sensitivity.

Sequencing used PBMCs. This receptor was taken from a woman aged 18-35 years in good health and CMV-seronegative. The rearrangement uses TRBV27 and TRBJ2-3; D not resolved. The chain's CDR3 is CASSLAGSDTQYF. The CDR3, as DNA: TGTGCCAGCAGTTTGGCAGGCTCGGATACGCAGTATTTT.